Below are 28 T cell receptor beta chains sequenced from a single sample in a study of blood T cells in healthy people across ages. Using a J-beta primer mix together with a sample-barcoded 5' primer, a second PCR was run for about 6 to 12 cycles. TCRdb redid the calling of the 5' RACE reads with MiXCR, one entry per CDR3 protein. The data show around 670,000 distinct CDR3 sequences, 25% to 35% seen once. Material: blood. The source is a woman aged 80 or over in good health.

This clonotype has only a few counts. This CDR3 is CASGGAFSTGELFF. As DNA, the CDR3 is TGTGCCAGCGGGGGGGCTTTTAGCACCGGGGAGCTGTTTTTT. The chain couples TRBV9 to TRBJ2-2, with D perhaps matching TRBD2 (7 bases). V gave up 7 bases and J gave up 4 bases, with 14 bases separating them. CDR1 is SGDLS and CDR2 is YYNGEE in the germline V gene. The CDR3 is made up of 14 amino acids.

This clonotype was counted a few times. The CDR3 spells CASSLSGRPQHF. CDR3 sequence (DNA): TGTGCCAGCAGTTTATCGGGGAGGCCCCAGCATTTT. The chain joins TRBV12-3 or TRBV12-4 to TRBJ1-5; unclear D gene. V lost 2 bases and J 9 bases, leaving 8 bases between the germline ends. The CDR3 loop spans 12 amino acids.

Notes on this clonotype: The junction departs from the called germline gene at one end, perhaps through a read error. The rearrangement joins TRBV5-1 to TRBJ2-2; 7 bases map to TRBD1. CDR3 length: 15 residues. CDR1 is SGHRS, CDR2 YFSETQ, per germline. CDR3 sequence reads: CASGLTGPNTGELFF. The CDR3 DNA reads TGCGCCAGCGGCTTGACAGGGCCTAACACCGGGGAGCTGTTTTTT.

This clonotype was seen repeatedly, ten times or more. The J gene is TRBJ2-1, the V gene TRBV9, with TRBD2 identical over 10 bases. CDR1 SGDLS and CDR2 YYNGEE come from the germline V gene. The CDR3 is 16 residues long. After removal of 3 bases from V and 6 bases from J, the junction contained 9 bases not matched to a gene. The CDR3 bases are TGTGCCAGCAGCGGAGCTAGCGGGGGTGGCGGCAATGAGCAGTTCTTC. This encodes CASSGASGGGGNEQFF. The full variable domain, in which reference TRBV9 and TRBJ2-1 provide the parts outside the CDR3, is DSGVTQTPKHLITATGQRVTLRCSPRSGDLSVYWYQQSLDQGLQFLIQYYNGEERAKGNILERFSAQQFPDLHSELNLSSLELGDSALYFCASSGASGGGGNEQFFGPGTRLTVL.

This clonotype has at least ten counts. The V and J genes are TRBV7-2 and TRBJ2-5; the match to TRBD2 covers 9 bases. CDR3 length: 15 amino acids. The germline CDR1 and CDR2 sequences are SGHTA and FQGNSA. The J segment lost 2 bases and the V segment lost 1 base, leaving 2 bases of the junction unmatched. In DNA, the CDR3 is TGTGCCAGCAGCTTAGAAGCGGGGGGTCAAGAGACCCAGTACTTC. Its protein product is CASSLEAGGQETQYF. Variable domain in full (rest from reference TRBV7-2 and TRBJ2-5): GAGVSQSPSNKVTEKGKDVELRCDPISGHTALYWYRQSLGQGLEFLIYFQGNSAPDKSGLPSDRFSAERTGGSVSTLTIQRTQQEDSAVYLCASSLEAGGQETQYFGPGTRLLVL.

This clonotype appeared a few times. The chain uses TRBV18 and TRBJ1-2; 7 bases map to TRBD1. Germline lookup yields CDR1 KGHSH and CDR2 LQKENI. This CDR3 has 17 amino acids. Trimming removed 3 bases from V and 0 bases from J; junction bases left unmatched: 10. The CDR3 sequence: CASSPLSPTGTNYGYTF. Written as DNA, the CDR3 is TGTGCCAGCTCACCGCTTTCCCCGACAGGGACTAACTATGGCTACACCTTC.

This rearrangement joins TRBV5-5 to TRBJ2-3, with 14 bases identical to TRBD2. J was trimmed by 2 bases and V by 4 bases; bases with no gene match: 12. The CDR3 contains 19 residues. CDR1 and CDR2 from the germline V gene are SGHKS and YYEKEE (reference sequence). The CDR3 region is CASSPGLAGALQPTDTQYF. The CDR3 DNA sequence: TGTGCCAGCAGCCCGGGACTAGCGGGGGCCCTTCAGCCCACAGATACGCAGTATTTT.

In this sample, this clonotype turned up many times. The chain carries TRBV20-1 and TRBJ2-3; 7 bases are shared with TRBD1. The germline CDR1 and CDR2 sequences are DFQATT and SNEGSKA (reference sequence). The CDR3 sequence is 14 residues long. Trimming cost V 6 bases and J 0 bases; bases outside gene matches: 6. Here the CDR3 DNA reads TGCAGTGCCGAAGGGGGCCCTAGCACAGATACGCAGTATTTT. Protein sequence: CSAEGGPSTDTQYF.

As to this clonotype: Its ends do not fully match the called genes, so a read error is possible. The chain joins TRBV12-3 or TRBV12-4 to TRBJ2-3; the match to TRBD1 covers 8 bases. The CDR3 has 15 amino acids. The CDR3 here is CASSITGGSADAQYF. The CDR3 DNA sequence: TGTGCCAGCAGTATTACAGGGGGTAGCGCAGATGCGCAGTATTTT.

With respect to this clonotype: Possible read error: a much larger clone is one base away. The V and J genes are TRBV9 and TRBJ2-1; 11 nucleotides match TRBD2. Germline values: CDR1 SGDLS, CDR2 YYNGEE. The CDR3 has 20 residues. CDR3 coding DNA: TGTGTCAGCAGCGTAGCTACCGTAGCGGGGGGGCTCCGCTCCTACAATGAGCAGTTCTTC. Translated: CVSSVATVAGGLRSYNEQFF.

This clonotype has a handful of counts. At one end the junction does not follow the germline gene, possibly because of a read error. This rearrangement joins TRBV20-1 to TRBJ2-3; tentative D call: TRBD2 (7 bases). Germline V CDR1 and CDR2: DFQATT, SNEGSKA (reference sequence). The CDR3 extends over 11 amino acids. Here the CDR3 reads CGAGAADTQYF. CDR3 bases: TGTGGGGCGGGGGCGGCAGATACGCAGTATTTT.

This clonotype has just a few counts. This sequence joins TRBV9 and TRBJ2-5; 8 bases agree with TRBD1. The CDR3 has 16 residues. With 3 bases clipped from V and 11 bases from J, the junction kept 18 bases outside the gene matches. In germline, CDR1 is SGDLS, CDR2 YYNGEE. The DNA for the CDR3 is TGTGCCAGCAGCGATAGGACAGGGCGAGGGGACAATGAGCAGTACTTC. Its translation is CASSDRTGRGDNEQYF.

This clonotype was seen more than once but under ten times. The chain recombines TRBV30 with TRBJ1-6, with 7 bases that match TRBD1. The CDR3 extends over 13 amino acids. Trimming at V came to 4 bases and at J to 5 bases, leaving 2 bases not matched to a gene. Germline loops: CDR1 GTSNPN, CDR2 SVGIG (reference sequence). CDR3 DNA sequence: TGTGCCTGGACCGGGACAGATAATTCACCCCTCCACTTT. Translated: CAWTGTDNSPLHF.

This clonotype appeared many times. The chain employs TRBV4-3 and TRBJ2-3; no definite D call. There are 15 residues in the CDR3. V lost 0 bases and J 6 bases, leaving 13 bases between the germline ends. CDR1 LGHNA and CDR2 YSLEER come from the germline V gene. The CDR3 reads CASSQDTGAADTQYF. CDR3 DNA sequence: TGCGCCAGCAGCCAAGATACGGGCGCCGCCGATACGCAGTATTTT.

Concerning this clonotype itself: A read error may explain this, as a much larger clone is one base away. The chain couples TRBV21-1 to TRBJ2-4; the table's D call, TRBD1, was not checked against the DNA. TRBV21-1 represents a pseudogene. This CDR3 region has 12 residues. The CDR3 sequence is CACSGGQGNQYF. CDR3 nucleotide sequence: TGTGCCTGCAGCGGGGGACAGGGCAATCAGTACTTC.

This clonotype occurred a few times. The V and J genes are TRBV18 and TRBJ2-3, with 9 bases matching TRBD2. V gave up 3 bases and J gave up 2 bases; unmatched junction bases: 3. The CDR3 has 15 amino acids. Germline lookup yields CDR1 KGHSH and CDR2 LQKENI. DNA of the CDR3: TGTGCCAGCTCACCTGAGCGGGGGGCCACAGATACGCAGTATTTT. Translation gives CASSPERGATDTQYF. Complete variable domain (other parts from reference TRBV18 and TRBJ2-3): NAGVMQNPRHLVRRRGQEARLRCSPMKGHSHVYWYRQLPEEGLKFMVYLQKENIIDESGMPKERFSAEFPKEGPSILRIQQVVRGDSAAYFCASSPERGATDTQYFGPGTRLTVL.

The sample holds many counts of this clonotype. The chain is built from TRBV6-6 and TRBJ2-7, with a tentative D call TRBD1 (5 bases). Germline loops: CDR1 MNHNY, CDR2 SVGAGI (reference sequence). The CDR3 consists of 13 residues. V lost 8 bases and J 0 bases, leaving 11 bases between the germline ends. In nucleotides, the CDR3 is TGTGCCAGCCTCAGGGCTAGCTCCTACGAGCAGTACTTC. It yields the protein CASLRASSYEQYF.

Details on this clonotype: It may be a read error: a sequence one base away is much more abundant. The chain links TRBV25-1 to TRBJ2-1; 10 bases fit TRBD2. The CDR3 contains 17 residues. V trimming: 2 bases; J trimming: 3 bases; junction bases outside the gene matches: 7. The V gene's germline CDR1 is MGHDK and CDR2 SYGVNS. CDR3: CASSEDMLAGGYNEQFF. CDR3 coding DNA: TGTGCCAGCAGTGAAGACATGTTAGCGGGGGGCTACAATGAGCAGTTCTTC.

This clonotype was found many times. The chain employs TRBV12-3 or TRBV12-4 and TRBJ2-4; D possibly uses TRBD1 or TRBD2 (6 bases each). Trimming pared 2 bases from V and 2 bases from J, leaving 13 bases between. This CDR3 region has 16 residues. CDR3 in amino acids: CASSLRGASTKNIQYF. DNA of the CDR3: TGTGCCAGCAGTTTAAGGGGGGCATCGACCAAAAACATTCAGTACTTC.

This chain links TRBV11-2 with TRBJ2-1; 7 bases agree with TRBD1. Trimming at V came to 5 bases and at J to 4 bases, leaving 8 bases not matched to a gene. Germline loops: CDR1 SGHAT, CDR2 FQNNGV. This CDR3 has 15 amino acids. The CDR3 DNA reads as TGTGCCAGCAGCGTCACAGGGGTGTATTACAATGAGCAGTTCTTC. Amino acids: CASSVTGVYYNEQFF.

On this clonotype itself: Being one base from a much bigger clone, this may be a read error. The rearrangement uses TRBV20-1 and TRBJ1-1; D gene uncertain. In germline, CDR1 is DFQATT, CDR2 SNEGSKA (reference sequence). The CDR3 sequence is 15 residues long. This chain's CDR3 is CSARDGILANTGAFF. CDR3 DNA sequence: TGCAGTGCTAGAGACGGAATTTTAGCCAACACTGGAGCTTTCTTT.

This clonotype has a handful of counts. One end of the junction fails to match germline, which may point to a read error. This chain connects TRBV7-3 to TRBJ2-4, with D hard to call. Germline-derived CDR1 and CDR2 are SGHTA and FQGTGA. CDR3 length: 18 residues. The CDR3 region is CASSSPTVGVRAKDIQYF. The CDR3 DNA sequence: TGTGCCAGCAGCTCTCCGACTGTCGGCGTCAGAGCCAAAGACATTCAGTACTTC.

This clonotype came up many times. V usage is TRBV12-5 and J usage is TRBJ2-3, with D unclear. The germline V and J ends were trimmed by 5 bases and 4 bases, with 10 bases remaining between them. The CDR3 totals 13 residues. Germline CDR1 and CDR2: LGHNT and FRNRAP. The DNA of the CDR3 is TGTGCTAGTGGTCCGGGTCGCGCAGATACGCAGTATTTT. It yields the protein CASGPGRADTQYF.

In this sample, this clonotype is medium-sized. The chain uses TRBV7-6 and TRBJ2-7, with TRBD2 identical over 7 bases. Germline V gene lookup returns CDR1 SGHVS and CDR2 FNYEAQ. Trimming cost V 7 bases and J 6 bases; bases outside gene matches: 15. This CDR3 spans 15 amino acids. The chain's CDR3 is CASNSKSGTFGEQYF. Written as DNA, the CDR3 is TGTGCCAGCAACTCTAAAAGCGGGACCTTCGGCGAGCAGTACTTC.

As to this clonotype: Since a much larger clone is just one base distant, this may be a read error. Lacking the conserved final phenylalanine or tryptophan, this CDR3 likely reflects a read error. The rearrangement joins TRBV9 to TRBJ2-3, with 10 bases lining up with TRBD1. V gave up 2 bases and J gave up 4 bases; unmatched junction bases: 4. There are 15 residues in the CDR3. The V gene's germline CDR1 is SGDLS and CDR2 YYNGEE. CDR3 protein: CASSVSGTGADTQYL. The CDR3 bases are TGTGCCAGCAGCGTTTCCGGGACAGGGGCAGATACGCAGTATTTG.

This clonotype has a count of ten or more. The CDR3, as DNA: TGTGCCAGCAGCGTATTAAGACGAGCCCAAGAGACCCAGTACTTC. Protein product: CASSVLRRAQETQYF. The chain has TRBV7-9 and TRBJ2-5; D is undetermined. Germline V gene lookup returns CDR1 SEHNR and CDR2 FQNEAQ (reference sequence). This CDR3 comprises 15 residues. Trimming removed 5 bases from V and 1 base from J, with 14 bases in between. Looking up the rest from reference TRBV7-9 and TRBJ2-5 gives the full variable domain: DTGVSQNPRHKITKRGQNVTFRCDPISEHNRLYWYRQTLGQGPEFLTYFQNEAQLEKSRLLSDRFSAERPKGSFSTLEIQRTEQGDSAMYLCASSVLRRAQETQYFGPGTRLLVL.

This clonotype was seen ten or more times. This chain connects TRBV29-1 to TRBJ1-4, with 8 bases aligning to TRBD1. Germline V lookup: CDR1 SQVTM, CDR2 ANQGSEA. V was clipped by 5 bases and J by 4 bases; unmatched bases: 9. CDR3 length: 15 residues. The CDR3 nucleotides read TGCAGCGTTACCCAGGGGGCCCTGATTAATGAAAAACTGTTTTTT. This codes for CSVTQGALINEKLFF.

This clonotype has ten or more counts. This may stem from a read error, because a much larger clone lies one nucleotide away. The J gene is TRBJ2-7, the V gene TRBV20-1; a possible D gene is TRBD2 (6 bases). This CDR3 has 15 amino acids. Germline values: CDR1 DFQATT, CDR2 SNEGSKA (reference sequence). The V end was cut by 5 bases, the J end by 7 bases, with 24 bases between. The CDR3 loop is CSALPRGTPLDEQYF. The CDR3 DNA sequence: TGCAGTGCTCTCCCCCGCGGGACCCCATTAGATGAGCAGTACTTC.